The TCR beta chain described here comes from a study of identical twins. About this clonotype: Its antigen is currently unknown.

Study-wide results and caveats: Within cord blood, abundant beta clonotypes carried fewer insertions, but memory repertoires showed no such trend. Twin sharing of out-of-frame TCR alpha was underestimated by models in monozygotic pairs.

A universal primer site came from template switching; cDNA carried unique molecular identifiers. Each CDR3 protein is one row after TCRdb ran MiXCR on the 5' RACE reads. The sample holds around 500,000 distinct CDR3 sequences, 14% seen once. Germline lookup yields CDR1 MNHNS and CDR2 SASEGT. The ends were cut back, 7 bases at V and 0 bases at J, with 16 bases in the middle. The CDR3 length is 15 residues. The data were also submitted as part of a second study, on yellow fever vaccine responses in identical twins.

This clonotype was obtained from a woman under 30 in good health. The genes are TRBV6-1 and TRBJ2-7; no clear D gene. The material sequenced was CD4+ T cells sorted from blood. CDR3 sequence: CASTINPASSYEQYF. The DNA of the CDR3 is TGTGCCAGCACCATTAACCCGGCGAGCTCCTACGAGCAGTACTTC.